This entry describes one T cell receptor beta chain. The antigen remains unidentified. These data come from a study of cytomegalovirus exposure and HLA in healthy donors. PCR used 60 Vbeta primers and 13 Jbeta primers. TCRdb keeps only in-frame clones here, not all; method: immunoSEQ multiplex PCR. The table records fewer than 150,000 clones, about 72% of them present only once. This CDR3 has 11 residues. Overall study results and limits: Per a later analysis, HLA-associated TCR beta chains showed more clonal expansion than other, equally common TCR beta chains. According to the study, around 180 TCR beta chains were cytomegalovirus-associated. Most TCR beta V segments were productive about 87% or about 30% of the time in an earlier analysis.

Specimen: PBMCs. The J gene is TRBJ1-6, the V gene TRBV21-1; the listed D gene, TRBD1, was not tested against the DNA. TRBV21-1 is flagged as a pseudogene. This TCR was sampled from a man aged 45 to 65 in good health and CMV-seropositive. The CDR3 protein is CASSQGAPLHF. The DNA of the CDR3 is TGTGCCAGCAGCCAGGGGGCACCCCTCCACTTT.